This T cell receptor (beta chain) derives from a study of blood T cell repertoires in COVID-19. As for the study in general: Samples representing acute and convalescent COVID-19 were sourced from the United States, Italy and Spain. Nucleic acid was either cDNA or gDNA, and it came from T cells, B-cell-depleted T cells, or PBMCs.

This CDR3 is 17 amino acids long. Germline CDR1 MDHEN, CDR2 SYDVKM. Trimming cost V 5 bases and J 3 bases, with 21 bases left between them. This clone was recorded once. In the authors' methods: Counts of nucleated cells, estimated from reference gene primer amplification, were obtained. Produced via immunoSEQ multiplex PCR; TCRdb's table is partial and in-frame only. That table furnishes V, J and clone size, whereas the DNA furnished D and trimming. This table has fewer than 60,000 clones, roughly 79% appearing once. The origin of this receptor is a man in his sixties with acute or convalescent COVID-19. The chain recombines TRBV28 with TRBJ2-3; a possible D gene is TRBD1 (6 bases). Sequences were obtained from peripheral blood. The CDR3: CASSPPARGIGTDTQYF. CDR3 coding DNA: TGTGCCAGCAGTCCGCCCGCAAGGGGGATTGGAACAGATACGCAGTATTTT. Variable domain in full (rest from reference TRBV28 and TRBJ2-3): DVKVTQSSRYLVKRTGEKVFLECVQDMDHENMFWYRQDPGLGLRLIYFSYDVKMKEKGDIPEGYSVSREKKERFSLILESASTNQTSMYLCASSPPARGIGTDTQYFGPGTRLTVL.